This entry features one TCR beta chain sequence. This clonotype was seen more than once but under ten times. Its antigen specificity is not known. Base qualities are missing; no much larger clone stands one base away. This sample's time point label indicates: pre-sensitization, week 0. The meaning of the sample's treatment or condition label: therapeutic diphenylcyclopropenone sensitization with weekly scalp DPC. At each patch-test visit, blood was drawn before the patch test was applied. Patients were considered eligible if aged 18 to 70, diagnosed with alopecia and deemed suitable for DPC therapy, and patients were excluded if pregnant. Unfractionated whole blood was collected in Tempus Blood RNA tubes, and total RNA was extracted from that blood. CDR1 and CDR2 are drawn from the germline V gene: MNHEY, SVGAGI. Compared with germline, V lacks 2 bases and J lacks 3 bases; bases without a gene match: 5. The CDR3 numbers 15 residues from cysteine through phenylalanine. Solely the CDR3 DNA is kept, with 45 bases framed from the first base.

The record originates from a study of human T cells and chemical hapten exposure listed by TCRdb under 2021. In terms of the full investigation: For sensitization, 2% DPC in acetone was applied to a roughly 2 cm by roughly 2 cm area of upper inner arm skin. Patients additionally received weekly therapeutic DPC doses to the scalp throughout the roughly 25-week study period. Patch testing on the upper back used Finn chambers containing 0.01% DPC, with scoring done after 6 days according to International Contact Dermatitis Research Group standards. Alopecia areata with under or over 50% scalp involvement, alopecia totalis and alopecia universalis were represented in the patient cohort, which was mostly female. Libraries were pooled for sequencing, and per-sample TCR yields varied mainly because of small differences in library volumes within the pool. Peripheral blood TCR repertoire changes were tracked in vivo in alopecia patients during primary and secondary sensitization to the hapten diphenylcyclopropenone (DPC). Patient blood was sampled pre-sensitization (week 0) and at 2, 6 and about 24 weeks after DPC sensitization. Around 29 alopecia patients provided blood for TCR sequencing at one to four time points (pre-sensitization, 2, 6 and 24 weeks).

Findings and caveats that apply to the study as a whole: Significantly more large CDR3 similarity clusters were formed by expanded TCRs than by pre-sensitization or healthy control sets, consistent with antigen-driven responses. After repeated subsampling, changes were observed in the strength of the expansion versus patch-test correlation and in the threshold at which the correlation became significant. Alopecia, a presumed autoimmune disease, was present in all patients, so the immune response of the patients might differ from that of healthy individuals. The number of PT1 expanded TCRs positively correlated with patch test score, significant at thresholds 8, 16 and 32 but not 4. No change with DPC sensitization was found in the number of TCRs above 1 in 1000 frequency, and no evidence of global repertoire structure alterations was found.

The method behind the library was RACE. Instrument on record: NextSeq 500. Library preparation attached unique molecular identifiers to individual cDNA molecules for quantitative, reproducible TCR counting. For every blood RNA sample, sequencing covered both the TCR alpha and TCR beta chains. In the authors' own workflow: Samples had a median of about 96,000 TCRs, with a range from roughly 20,000 to 690,600. The Decombinator software suite was used to annotate V, J and CDR3 in the TCR reads. Every sample was subsampled to the same number of TCRs (28,000) for the PS versus PT1 abundance plots. Expanded TCRs were defined as absent before sensitization and observed at least eight times at the 2-week time point. TCRdb ran its own pipeline on the public reads, namely fastp trimming at Q25 and MiXCR clone calling, and kept in-frame beta chains. For every CDR3 protein sequence, its rows merge into one entry that carries the most common genes and DNA. The V and J calls were determined by TCRdb, not by the authors. The sample yields roughly 260,000 distinct CDR3 sequences; about 9.4% were counted once. The top ten constitute less than 3% of the sample.

This receptor was obtained from a woman aged 40 to 55 with alopecia areata. Some clones in this sample may be carry-over from other donors' samples. This material consisted of whole blood, taken in connection with sensitization to the hapten diphenylcyclopropenone (DPC). This chain joins TRBV6-5 to TRBJ2-3; 7 central nucleotides agree with TRBD2. The CDR3 has the sequence CASSYGGAGTDTQYF. The nucleotide sequence is given as TGTGCCAGCAGTTACGGGGGAGCGGGAACAGATACGCAGTATTTT.